These 16 T cell receptor beta chains were sequenced from one sample in a study of blood T cell repertoires in COVID-19. The assay was immunoSEQ multiplex PCR, and TCRdb's table has in-frame clones only and misses some. The data show 110,000 to 150,000 clones, about 87% seen once. What was sequenced was peripheral blood. All receptors come from a human donor in a cohort sampled during active COVID-19.

The chain carries TRBV5-8 and TRBJ1-2; D remains unclear. The CDR3 spans 11 residues. Trimming took off 0 bases at V and 14 bases at J, with 11 bases between the two ends. The V gene's germline CDR1 is SGHTS and CDR2 YDEGEE. The CDR3 DNA reads as TGTGCCAGCAGCTTGGACCGATCGACAACCTTC. It yields the protein CASSLDRSTTF.

The chain combines TRBV11-3 with TRBJ2-1; 8 nucleotides line up with TRBD2. V trimming: 2 bases; J trimming: 6 bases; junction bases outside the gene matches: 9. CDR3 size: 16 residues. Per the germline V gene, CDR1 is SGHNT and CDR2 is YENEEA. The CDR3 is CASSLSTGGWTNEQFF. The CDR3 nucleotides are TGTGCCAGCAGCTTAAGTACGGGAGGGTGGACCAATGAGCAGTTCTTC.

The CDR3 nucleotides are TGTGCCAGCAGTCCATCAGTCCCGGGACAGGGAGCCCGTGGGTACGAGCAGTACTTC. This encodes CASSPSVPGQGARGYEQYF. This chain links TRBV2 with TRBJ2-7; 9 positions agree with TRBD1. Germline trimming cut 5 bases from V and 4 bases from J; bases unmatched to any gene: 21. Germline loops: CDR1 SNHLY, CDR2 FYNNEI. The CDR3 extends over 19 amino acids. Combining the CDR3 with reference TRBV2 and TRBJ2-7 gives the whole variable domain EPEVTQTPSHQVTQMGQEVILRCVPISNHLYFYWYRQILGQKVEFLVSFYNNEISEKSEIFDDQFSVERPDGSNFTLKIRSTKLEDSAMYFCASSPSVPGQGARGYEQYFGPGTRLTVT.

The V and J genes are TRBV11-3 and TRBJ2-1, with 7 bases lining up with TRBD1. V trimming: 4 bases; J trimming: 5 bases; junction bases outside the gene matches: 14. The CDR3 is 17 amino acids. Germline values: CDR1 SGHNT, CDR2 YENEEA. CDR3 region: CASSSPGPSGQNNEQFF. CDR3 bases: TGTGCCAGCAGCTCCCCCGGCCCCTCGGGACAGAACAATGAGCAGTTCTTC.

The CDR3 loop reads CASSQANTEAFF. The CDR3, as DNA: TGTGCCAGCAGTCAGGCTAACACTGAAGCTTTCTTT. The chain couples TRBV6-5 to TRBJ1-1; unclear D gene. Germline CDR1 MNHEY, CDR2 SVGAGI. The CDR3 has 12 amino acids. V shed 5 bases and J shed 2 bases, with 6 bases lying between them.

The chain joins TRBV5-1 to TRBJ2-2; D may be TRBD1 (5 bases). The CDR3 extends over 15 amino acids. Trimming removed 8 bases from V and 2 bases from J, with 16 bases in between. In germline, CDR1 is SGHRS, CDR2 YFSETQ. The CDR3 loop is CASGRVLRNTGELFF. The CDR3 DNA sequence: TGCGCCAGTGGCAGGGTTCTCCGTAACACCGGGGAGCTGTTTTTT.

V and J are TRBV3-1 (or the pseudogene TRBV3-2) and TRBJ2-5; 9 bases fit TRBD1. Germline V CDR1 and CDR2: LGHDT, YNNKEL (reference sequence). The junction had 15 bases not matched to a gene; V was cut back by 5 bases and J by 5 bases. The CDR3 contains 17 residues. CDR3 coding DNA: TGTGCCAGCAGCGTCCGGGACAGGGTTGAGGGAGTTGAGACCCAGTACTTC. Its protein product is CASSVRDRVEGVETQYF.

The V gene is TRBV2, the J gene TRBJ2-7; maybe TRBD1 (6 bases). The CDR3 contains 14 residues. Germline-derived CDR1 and CDR2 are SNHLY and FYNNEI. V was shortened by 7 bases and J by 3 bases, with 16 bases between the two germline ends. CDR3: CASKGNRAGYEQYF. The CDR3 DNA reads TGTGCCAGCAAGGGGAACAGGGCGGGCTACGAGCAGTACTTC. The full variable domain, rest sourced from reference TRBV2 and TRBJ2-7, is EPEVTQTPSHQVTQMGQEVILRCVPISNHLYFYWYRQILGQKVEFLVSFYNNEISEKSEIFDDQFSVERPDGSNFTLKIRSTKLEDSAMYFCASKGNRAGYEQYFGPGTRLTVT.

This sequence joins TRBV7-2 and TRBJ2-2; 12 positions agree with TRBD1. CDR1 is SGHTA, CDR2 FQGNSA, per germline. J gave up 6 bases and V 2 bases, and 4 bases lay outside the gene matches. CDR3 size: 16 residues. The CDR3 loop is CASSLSGTGGPGELFF. CDR3 nucleotides: TGTGCCAGCAGCTTAAGCGGGACAGGGGGCCCCGGGGAGCTGTTTTTT.

CDR3 DNA sequence: TGCGCCAGCAGCCATACAGGGTTATCCGGGGAGCTGTTTTTT. This encodes CASSHTGLSGELFF. V is TRBV4-1 and J is TRBJ2-2, with D perhaps TRBD1 (6 bases). The CDR3 is 14 residues long. From germline, CDR1 is MGHRA and CDR2 YSYEKL. V lost 3 bases and J 6 bases, leaving 11 bases between the germline ends.

This clone occurred a few times. The chain carries TRBV29-1 and TRBJ2-2, with D tentatively TRBD1 (5 bases). CDR3 size: 13 residues. The germline gives CDR1 SQVTM, CDR2 ANQGSEA. Trimming left V 1 base short and J 5 bases short, with 8 bases between. In DNA, the CDR3 is TGCAGCGTTGAAGGGGGCTGGACCGGGGAGCTGTTTTTT. It codes for CSVEGGWTGELFF.

V usage is TRBV11-3 and J usage is TRBJ1-2; 9 nucleotides match TRBD1. The CDR3 has 16 residues. After removal of 5 bases from V and 3 bases from J, the junction contained 10 bases not matched to a gene. Germline lookup yields CDR1 SGHNT and CDR2 YENEEA. The CDR3 nucleotides are TGTGCCAGCAGCCCCGGTGGGGGACAGGGACACTATGGCTACACCTTC. This sequence encodes CASSPGGGQGHYGYTF.

The count of this clone is one. The chain is built from TRBV5-1 and TRBJ2-4; TRBD1 agrees at 10 bases. Germline V gene data show CDR1 as SGHRS and CDR2 as YFSETQ. This CDR3 contains 19 residues. Germline trimming cut 3 bases from V and 2 bases from J; bases unmatched to any gene: 14. The CDR3 nucleotides read TGCGCCAGCAGCTCAACGACAGGGGGCGGTATTTTACCCAAAAACATTCAGTACTTC. It translates to CASSSTTGGGILPKNIQYF.

The chain links TRBV18 to TRBJ1-1; no firm D call. With 3 bases removed from V and 0 bases from J, the gap between germline ends came to 8 bases. Looked up from germline, CDR1 is KGHSH and CDR2 is LQKENI. The CDR3 spans 14 residues. DNA for the CDR3: TGTGCCAGCTCACCGCGTATCTTGAACACTGAAGCTTTCTTT. Residues: CASSPRILNTEAFF.

CDR3 DNA sequence: TGTGCCAGCAGCCCACCAACCCAGACTGAAGCTTTCTTT. Amino acids: CASSPPTQTEAFF. This chain links TRBV12-3 or TRBV12-4 with TRBJ1-1; D gene ambiguous. This CDR3 is 13 amino acids long. Trimming shortened V by 6 bases and J by 5 bases, and 13 bases separated the two germline ends.

The chain has TRBV18 and TRBJ2-5; no clear D gene. The germline CDR1 and CDR2 sequences are KGHSH and LQKENI. CDR3 length: 13 residues. V was clipped by 3 bases and J by 4 bases, with 9 bases between them. CDR3 sequence reads: CASSPEVGETQYF. In DNA form, the CDR3 reads TGTGCCAGCTCACCCGAGGTCGGAGAGACCCAGTACTTC.